What follows is one T cell receptor (beta chain) and its context. No antigen is known for it. The germline CDR1 and CDR2 sequences are SEHNR and FQNEAQ (reference sequence). CDR3 size: 14 residues. V lost 4 bases and J lost 4, with 11 bases in between. This sample was included in a study of cytomegalovirus exposure and HLA in healthy donors. It was with 60 Vbeta and 13 Jbeta primers that the PCR ran. The assay was immunoSEQ multiplex PCR, and TCRdb's table has in-frame clones only and misses some. The table lists about 87,000 clones, approximately 74% of them singletons. Broader study findings: TCR beta chain V- and J-gene trimming was linked, in a later analysis, to a missense variant in DCLRE1C. Earlier analysis looked at TCR beta V segments, and most were productive about 87% or about 30% of the time. TCR sequences were mostly rare, though some public TCRs occurred in many donors.

The receptor's source is a man aged 25-40 years in good health and CMV-seropositive. Input material: PBMCs. The chain combines TRBV7-9 with TRBJ1-3; tentative D call: TRBD1 (5 bases). CDR3 loop: CASSSGESGNTIYF. The CDR3 DNA sequence: TGTGCCAGCAGCTCGGGGGAGTCGGGAAACACCATATATTTT.